These 5 T cell receptor beta chains came from one sample sequenced in a study of patients and donors after allogeneic stem cell transplantation (dated by TCRdb to 2019 to 2021). The receptor library was made with RT-PCR. For sequencing, a NextSeq 550 was employed. TCRdb trimmed the raw reads at Q25, called clones with MiXCR and kept productive beta chains. Each entry merges the rows of one CDR3 protein and shows their most common DNA and genes. The sample records roughly 40,000 distinct CDR3 sequences, more than 30% of which are singletons. The ten largest clones add up to around 72% of the sample. Sequenced input: blood, either unsorted or a sorted T cell fraction (not recorded which). All receptors derive from a human donor who was either an allogeneic HSCT recipient or a stem cell or donor lymphocyte infusion donor (not recorded which). It is not recorded whose cells these are; they may come from a transplant donor.

V usage is TRBV28 and J usage is TRBJ1-5; 8 bases agree with TRBD1. Germline trimming cut 5 bases from V and 2 bases from J; bases unmatched to any gene: 5. CDR3 size: 15 residues. Germline CDR1 is MDHEN and CDR2 is SYDVKM. The CDR3 loop reads CASSPDRGGNQPQHF. CDR3 bases: TGTGCCAGCAGTCCCGACAGGGGAGGCAATCAGCCCCAGCATTTT.

The chain employs TRBV11-3 and TRBJ2-3, with unresolved D. The CDR3 is 15 amino acids. The V gene lost 0 bases and the J gene lost 7 bases, with 14 bases spanning the gap. Per germline, CDR1 SGHNT and CDR2 YENEEA. The CDR3 protein is CASSLDGVGRNTQYF. The CDR3 DNA reads TGTGCCAGCAGCTTAGATGGCGTAGGGCGTAATACGCAGTATTTT.

V and J are TRBV12-3 or TRBV12-4 and TRBJ2-7; 12 nucleotides line up with TRBD2. The CDR3 spans 15 residues. J gave up 6 bases and V 3 bases, and 6 bases lay outside the gene matches. DNA for the CDR3: TGTGCCAGCAGTTTGAGGCTAGCGGGAGGGCCCGAGCAGTACTTC. Translating it yields CASSLRLAGGPEQYF.

V gene TRBV6-5 combines with J gene TRBJ1-2; D gene uncertain. From germline, CDR1 is MNHEY and CDR2 SVGAGI. CDR3 length: 14 amino acids. V was trimmed by 0 bases and J by 1 base, leaving 6 bases between them. CDR3 region: CASSYSRYNYGYTF. The CDR3 DNA follows: TGTGCCAGCAGTTACTCCCGGTATAACTATGGCTACACCTTC.

The gene calls are TRBV12-2 and TRBJ2-7; the tabulated D call, TRBD2, remains unverified against the DNA. TRBV12-2 is recorded as a pseudogene. The CDR3 length is 12 residues. The CDR3 is CASRLDYHEQYF. The CDR3 coding sequence is TGTGCAAGTCGCCTGGACTACCACGAGCAGTACTTC.